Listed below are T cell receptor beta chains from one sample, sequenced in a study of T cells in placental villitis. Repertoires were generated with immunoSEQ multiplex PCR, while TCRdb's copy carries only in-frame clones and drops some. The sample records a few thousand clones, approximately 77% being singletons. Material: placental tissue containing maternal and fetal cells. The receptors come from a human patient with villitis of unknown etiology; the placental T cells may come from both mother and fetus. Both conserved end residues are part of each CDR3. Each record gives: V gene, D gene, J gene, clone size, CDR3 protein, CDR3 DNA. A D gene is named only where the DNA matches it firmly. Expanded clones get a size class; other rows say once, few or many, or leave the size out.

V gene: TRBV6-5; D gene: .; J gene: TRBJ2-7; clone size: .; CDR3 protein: CATGETYEQYF; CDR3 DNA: TGTGCCACGGGTGAAACCTACGAGCAGTACTTC
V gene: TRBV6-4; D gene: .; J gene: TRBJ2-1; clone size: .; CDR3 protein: CASSDREADEQFF; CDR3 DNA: TGTGCCAGCAGTGACAGGGAAGCAGATGAGCAGTTCTTC
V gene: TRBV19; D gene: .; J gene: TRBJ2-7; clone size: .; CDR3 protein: CASSATVSYEQYF; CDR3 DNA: TGTGCCAGTAGTGCCACAGTTAGCTACGAGCAGTACTTC
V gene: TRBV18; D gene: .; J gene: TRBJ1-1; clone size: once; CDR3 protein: CVSSPPWTSEAFF; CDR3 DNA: TGTGTCAGCTCACCCCCTTGGACCTCTGAAGCTTTCTTT
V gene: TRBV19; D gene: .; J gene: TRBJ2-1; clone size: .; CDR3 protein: CASSIAPRDEQFF; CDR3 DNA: TGTGCCAGTAGTATAGCCCCCCGGGATGAGCAGTTCTTC
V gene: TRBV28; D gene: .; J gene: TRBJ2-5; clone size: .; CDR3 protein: CASSPPTDSLETQYF; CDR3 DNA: TGTGCCAGCAGTCCACCGACAGATTCCCTAGAGACCCAGTACTTC
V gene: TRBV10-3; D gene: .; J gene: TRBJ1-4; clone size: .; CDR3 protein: CAISERGGPASNEKLFF; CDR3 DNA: TGTGCCATCAGTGAACGGGGGGGGCCGGCCTCAAATGAAAAACTGTTTTTT
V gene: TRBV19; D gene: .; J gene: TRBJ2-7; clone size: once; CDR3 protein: CAERFDHDSYEQYF; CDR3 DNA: TGTGCCGAGCGCTTCGACCACGATTCCTACGAGCAGTACTTC
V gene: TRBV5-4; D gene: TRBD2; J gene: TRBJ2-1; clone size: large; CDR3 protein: CASSLGLGGTYNEQFF; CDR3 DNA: TGTGCCAGCAGCTTGGGACTCGGGGGGACTTACAATGAGCAGTTCTTC
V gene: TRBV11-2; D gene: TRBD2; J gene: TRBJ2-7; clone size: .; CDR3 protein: CASKRLAGSSYEQYF; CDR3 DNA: TGTGCCAGCAAAAGACTAGCGGGGAGCTCCTACGAGCAGTACTTC
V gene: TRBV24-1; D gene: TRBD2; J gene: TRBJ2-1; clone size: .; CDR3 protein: CATSEQEIAGSYNEQFF; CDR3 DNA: TGTGCCACCAGTGAGCAAGAGATAGCGGGATCCTACAATGAGCAGTTCTTC
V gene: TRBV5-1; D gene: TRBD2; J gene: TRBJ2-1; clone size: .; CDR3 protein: CTSSPDPGLAGGNEQFF; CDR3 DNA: TGCACCAGCAGTCCCGACCCGGGACTAGCGGGAGGCAATGAGCAGTTCTTC
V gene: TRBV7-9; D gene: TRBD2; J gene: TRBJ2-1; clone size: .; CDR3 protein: CASIAGGNNEQFF; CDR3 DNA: TGTGCCAGTATAGCGGGAGGGAACAATGAGCAGTTCTTC
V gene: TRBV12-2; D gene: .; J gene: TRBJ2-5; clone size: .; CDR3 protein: CASRPPWSGDQETQYF; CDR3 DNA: TGTGCAAGTCGCCCGCCGTGGAGCGGAGATCAAGAGACCCAGTACTTC
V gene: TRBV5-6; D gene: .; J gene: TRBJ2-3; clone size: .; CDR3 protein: CASSPRPGRGTDTQYF; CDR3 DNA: TGTGCCAGCAGCCCGCGACCGGGACGCGGAACAGATACGCAGTATTTT
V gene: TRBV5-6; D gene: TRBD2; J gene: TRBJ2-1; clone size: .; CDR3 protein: CASSLLLAGDYEQFF; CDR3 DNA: TGTGCCAGCAGCTTGTTACTAGCGGGAGACTATGAGCAGTTCTTC
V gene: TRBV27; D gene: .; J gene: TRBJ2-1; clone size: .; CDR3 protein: CASSLSSYNEQFF; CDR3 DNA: TGTGCCAGCAGTTTATCCTCGTACAATGAGCAGTTCTTC
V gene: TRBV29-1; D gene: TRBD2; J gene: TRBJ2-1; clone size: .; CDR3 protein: CSVEGAGVSAYNEQFF; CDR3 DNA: TGTAGCGTTGAAGGAGCGGGAGTGTCGGCCTACAATGAGCAGTTCTTC
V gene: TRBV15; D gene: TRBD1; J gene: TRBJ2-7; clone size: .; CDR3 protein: CATSMDQPGQGYEQYF; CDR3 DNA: TGTGCCACCAGCATGGACCAACCGGGACAGGGCTACGAGCAGTACTTC
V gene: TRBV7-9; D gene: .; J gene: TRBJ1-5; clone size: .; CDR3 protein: CASSSGWNQPQHF; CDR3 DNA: TGTGCCAGCAGCTCAGGGTGGAATCAGCCCCAGCATTTT
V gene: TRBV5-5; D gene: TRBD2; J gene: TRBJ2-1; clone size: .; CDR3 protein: CASSIGLAANEQFF; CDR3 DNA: TGTGCCAGCAGCATCGGACTAGCGGCCAATGAGCAGTTCTTC
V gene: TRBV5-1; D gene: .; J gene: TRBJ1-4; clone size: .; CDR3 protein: CASSFGAQGPATNEKLFF; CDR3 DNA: TGCGCCAGCAGCTTTGGTGCCCAGGGGCCTGCAACTAATGAAAAACTGTTTTTT
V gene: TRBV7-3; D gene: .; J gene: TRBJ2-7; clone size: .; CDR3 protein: CASRSGPYSYEQYF; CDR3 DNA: TGTGCCAGCAGATCCGGACCGTACTCCTACGAGCAATACTTC
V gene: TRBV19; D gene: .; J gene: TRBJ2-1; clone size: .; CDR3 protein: CASSLTRLVSSYNEQFF; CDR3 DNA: TGTGCCAGTAGTCTTACACGATTGGTGAGCTCCTACAATGAGCAGTTCTTC
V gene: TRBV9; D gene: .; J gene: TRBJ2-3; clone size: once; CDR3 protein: CASSVAGVSLDTQYF; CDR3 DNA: TGTGCCAGCAGCGTAGCGGGAGTGAGTCTAGATACGCAGTATTTT
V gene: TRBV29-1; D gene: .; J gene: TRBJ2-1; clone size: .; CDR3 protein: CSVVDSPYNEQFF; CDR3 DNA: TGCAGCGTTGTAGACTCCCCTTACAATGAGCAGTTCTTC
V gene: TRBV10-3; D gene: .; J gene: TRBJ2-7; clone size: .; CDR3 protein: CAISDRYEQYF; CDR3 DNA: TGTGCCATCAGTGACAGGTACGAGCAGTACTTC
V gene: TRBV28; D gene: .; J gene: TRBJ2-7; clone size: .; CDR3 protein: CASTQWGIHEQYF; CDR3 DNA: TGTGCCAGCACCCAGTGGGGAATCCACGAGCAGTACTTC
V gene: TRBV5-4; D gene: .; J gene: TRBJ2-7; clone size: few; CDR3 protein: CASSPGSSYEQYF; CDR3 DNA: TGTGCCAGCAGCCCAGGGAGCTCCTACGAGCAGTACTTC
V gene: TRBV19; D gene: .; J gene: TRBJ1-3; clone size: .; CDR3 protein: CASSIIQGSGNTIYF; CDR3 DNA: TGTGCCAGTAGTATCATACAGGGATCTGGAAACACCATATATTTT
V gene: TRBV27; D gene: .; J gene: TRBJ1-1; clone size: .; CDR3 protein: CASSLRDGAEAFF; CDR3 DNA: TGTGCCAGCAGTCTAAGGGACGGGGCTGAAGCTTTCTTT
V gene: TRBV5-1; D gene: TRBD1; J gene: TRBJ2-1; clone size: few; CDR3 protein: CASRPPGQGSPEQFF; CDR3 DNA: TGCGCCAGCAGGCCCCCGGGACAGGGGTCGCCTGAGCAGTTCTTC
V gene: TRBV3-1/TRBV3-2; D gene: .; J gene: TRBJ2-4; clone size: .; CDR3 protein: CASSQDSGRGDIQYF; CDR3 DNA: TGTGCCAGCAGCCAAGATTCCGGAAGAGGGGACATTCAGTACTTC
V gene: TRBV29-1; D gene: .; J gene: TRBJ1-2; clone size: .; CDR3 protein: CSIFGNYGYTF; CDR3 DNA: TGCAGCATATTTGGGAACTATGGCTACACCTTC
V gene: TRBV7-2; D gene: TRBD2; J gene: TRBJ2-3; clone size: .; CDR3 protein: CASSLGRTSGSSDTQYF; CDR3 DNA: TGTGCCAGCAGCTTAGGGAGAACTAGCGGGAGTTCAGATACGCAGTATTTT
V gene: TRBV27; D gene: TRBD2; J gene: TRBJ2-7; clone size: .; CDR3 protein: CASSWGGARYEQYF; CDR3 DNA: TGTGCCAGCAGTTGGGGAGGGGCCCGCTACGAGCAGTACTTC
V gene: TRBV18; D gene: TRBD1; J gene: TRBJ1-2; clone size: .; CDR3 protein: CASSPGTGYGYTF; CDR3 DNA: TGTGCCAGCTCACCCGGGACAGGGTATGGCTACACCTTC
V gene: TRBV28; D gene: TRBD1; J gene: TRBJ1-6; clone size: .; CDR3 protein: CASSLSGTDNSPLHF; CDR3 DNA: TGTGCCAGCAGTTTATCCGGGACAGATAATTCACCCCTCCACTTT
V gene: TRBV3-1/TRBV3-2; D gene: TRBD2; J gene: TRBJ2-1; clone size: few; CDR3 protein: CASSLGGDTRNNEQFF; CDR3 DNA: TGTGCCAGCAGCCTCGGGGGGGATACTAGAAACAATGAGCAGTTCTTC
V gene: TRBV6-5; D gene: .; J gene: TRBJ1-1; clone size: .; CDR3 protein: CASRAGTTNTEAFF; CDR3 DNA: TGTGCCAGCAGGGCAGGGACAACGAACACTGAAGCTTTCTTT
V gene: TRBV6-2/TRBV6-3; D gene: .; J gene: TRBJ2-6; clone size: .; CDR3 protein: CASSYNSGANVLTF; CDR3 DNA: TGTGCCAGCAGTTACAACTCTGGGGCCAACGTCCTGACTTTC
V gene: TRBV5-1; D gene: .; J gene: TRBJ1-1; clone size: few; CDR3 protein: CASSLNTEAFF; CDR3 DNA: TGCGCCAGCAGCCTGAACACTGAAGCTTTCTTT
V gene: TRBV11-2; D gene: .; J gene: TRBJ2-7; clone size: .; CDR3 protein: CASSFTDQQKQYF; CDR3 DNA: TGTGCCAGCAGCTTCACAGACCAACAGAAGCAGTACTTC
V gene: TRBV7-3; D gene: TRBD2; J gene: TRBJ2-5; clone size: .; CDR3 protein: CASPQPREGTQYF; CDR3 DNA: TGTGCCAGCCCCCAGCCGCGGGAGGGGACCCAGTACTTC
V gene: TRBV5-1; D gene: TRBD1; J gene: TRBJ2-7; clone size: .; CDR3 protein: CASSLGQGAYEQYF; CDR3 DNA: TGCGCCAGCAGCTTGGGACAGGGGGCCTACGAGCAGTACTTC
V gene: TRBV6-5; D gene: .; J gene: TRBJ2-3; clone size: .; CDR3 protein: CASRANSGETDTQYF; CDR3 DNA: TGTGCCAGCAGGGCGAATTCGGGAGAAACAGATACGCAGTATTTT
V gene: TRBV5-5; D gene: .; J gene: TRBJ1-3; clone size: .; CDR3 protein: CASSPEWGSDTIYF; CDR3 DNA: TGTGCCAGCAGCCCGGAGTGGGGCAGTGACACCATATATTTT
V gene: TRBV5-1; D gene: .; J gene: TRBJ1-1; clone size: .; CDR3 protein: CASSLVGGSNTEAFF; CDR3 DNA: TGCGCCAGCAGCTTGGTGGGGGGATCGAACACTGAAGCTTTCTTT
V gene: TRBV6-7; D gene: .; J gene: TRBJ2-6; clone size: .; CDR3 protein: CASSFYLRIYKRANVLTF; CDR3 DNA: TGTGCCAGCAGTTTTTATCTGCGTATTTACAAACGGGCCAACGTCCTGACTTTC
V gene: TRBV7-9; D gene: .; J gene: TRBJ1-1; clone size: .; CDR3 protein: CASSLAGIPEAFF; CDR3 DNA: TGTGCCAGCAGCTTAGCAGGAATCCCTGAAGCTTTCTTT
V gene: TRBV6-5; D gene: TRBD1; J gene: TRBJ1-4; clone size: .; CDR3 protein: CASSYPRGRQEKLFF; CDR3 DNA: TGTGCCAGCAGTTACCCTAGGGGGCGGCAGGAAAAACTGTTTTTT